This T cell receptor (beta chain) was captured in a study of OX40 agonist ivuxolimab in advanced cancers. Study observations and caveats: There were also nonresponders showing low normalized T-cell clonal expansion.

The method was immunoSEQ multiplex PCR; TCRdb's version includes in-frame clones alone and lacks a portion of them. The top ten clones hold around 0.75% of a sample with fewer than 85,000 clones, roughly nine tenths of them seen once. The CDR3 extends over 15 amino acids. The trim removed 6 bases at V and 5 bases at J, leaving 10 bases unmatched. Germline CDR1 MNHEY, CDR2 SMNVEV (reference sequence). This clone has only a few counts. Its cognate antigen is unknown. The chain has TRBV27 and TRBJ1-2, with 9 positions matching TRBD1. The clonotype comes from an adult with an advanced solid tumor such as melanoma, head and neck, liver or kidney cancer. The specimen was CD4+ or CD8+ T cells sorted from blood, collected in a trial of the OX40 agonist ivuxolimab. CDR3 region: CASREPPGQGYGYTF. The CDR3 DNA follows: TGTGCCAGCAGGGAACCTCCGGGACAGGGATATGGCTACACCTTC.